This T cell receptor beta chain appears in the sequencing data of a study of monozygotic twins with inflammatory bowel disease. Study-wide results and caveats: Clonotype overlap with others was lower in IBD patients than in healthy twins, a difference that was greatest with disease activity. Differing immunosuppressive treatments may have added variability to patient repertoires.

Per TCR library, about 3,300 ng of total RNA was used. TCRdb reanalyzed the 5' RACE reads, giving one entry per CDR3 protein sequence and no DNA. Recorded for this sample: 200,000 to 250,000 distinct CDR3 sequences. The CDR3 consists of 19 residues. Germline loops: CDR1 ENHRY, CDR2 SYGVKD. Note on this clonotype: No antigen is known for it.

The V gene is TRBV10-3, the J gene TRBJ2-7; the TCRdb call, TRBD2, lacks DNA for checking. Source material: blood. The TCR comes from a human donor with ulcerative colitis or Crohn's disease, or a healthy co-twin of an affected twin (not recorded which). CDR3 in amino acids: CAISGTGTSGRRTFYEQYF.